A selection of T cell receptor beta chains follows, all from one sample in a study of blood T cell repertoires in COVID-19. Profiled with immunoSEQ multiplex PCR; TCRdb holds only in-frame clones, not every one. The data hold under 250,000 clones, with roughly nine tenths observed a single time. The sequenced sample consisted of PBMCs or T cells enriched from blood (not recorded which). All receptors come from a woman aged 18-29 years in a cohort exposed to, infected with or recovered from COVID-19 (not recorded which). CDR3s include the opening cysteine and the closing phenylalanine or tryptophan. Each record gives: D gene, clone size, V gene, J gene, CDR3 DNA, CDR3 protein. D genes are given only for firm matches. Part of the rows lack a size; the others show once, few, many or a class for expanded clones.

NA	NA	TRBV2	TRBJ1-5	TGTGCCAGCAGTGAGCGGAGTAATCAGCCCCAGCATTTT	CASSERSNQPQHF
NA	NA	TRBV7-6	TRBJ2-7	TGTGCCAGCAGCTTAGATGGGTCTTCGCGGCACGAGCAGTACTTC	CASSLDGSSRHEQYF
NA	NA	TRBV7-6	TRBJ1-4	TGTGCCAGCAGCTTAGTTGGCCTCGCAACTAATGAAAAACTGTTTTTT	CASSLVGLATNEKLFF
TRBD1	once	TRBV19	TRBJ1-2	TGTGCCAGTAGTATAAGACAGGGAGGTGACTATGGCTACACCTTC	CASSIRQGGDYGYTF
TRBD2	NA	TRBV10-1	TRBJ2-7	TGCGCCAGCAGTGAAGGCGGTAGCGGGTTGACCTACGAGCAGTACTTC	CASSEGGSGLTYEQYF
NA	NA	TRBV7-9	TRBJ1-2	TGTGCCAGCAGCTTAGAGGGCAGGGTCGATGGCTACACCTTC	CASSLEGRVDGYTF
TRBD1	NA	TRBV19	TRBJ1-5	TGTGCCAGTAGTGTCGGGACAGCCCTTAGCAATCAGCCCCAGCATTTT	CASSVGTALSNQPQHF
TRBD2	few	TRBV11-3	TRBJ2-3	TGTGCCAGCAGCCCAGGACTAGCGGGAGACACAGATACGCAGTATTTT	CASSPGLAGDTDTQYF
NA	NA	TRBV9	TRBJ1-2	TGTGCCAGCAGCGTAGCCCCGGACTATGGCTACACCTTC	CASSVAPDYGYTF
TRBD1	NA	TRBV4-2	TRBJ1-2	TGTGCCAGCAGCCAAGGTATCGGACAGGACCTTGGCTACACCTTC	CASSQGIGQDLGYTF
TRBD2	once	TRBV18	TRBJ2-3	TGTGCCAGCTCACCTACTAGCGGGAGTATAGTCATTGCAGATACGCAGTATTTT	CASSPTSGSIVIADTQYF
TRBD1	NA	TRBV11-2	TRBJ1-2	TGTGCCAGCAGCCCCTTTGGGACAGATGATGGCTACACCTTC	CASSPFGTDDGYTF
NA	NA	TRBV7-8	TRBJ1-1	TGTGCCAGCGGGCGACAGCGAGAAATGAACACTGAAGCTTTCTTT	CASGRQREMNTEAFF